What follows is one T cell receptor (beta chain) and its context. TCRdb keeps only in-frame clones here, not all; method: immunoSEQ multiplex PCR. The sample lists 90,000 to 100,000 clones, about 85% occurring once. This entry comes from a study of OX40 agonist ivuxolimab in advanced cancers. On the study more broadly: Partial responses were recorded for three patients, including one with hepatocellular carcinoma and two with cutaneous melanoma.

CDR1 and CDR2 (germline): MNHEY, SVGAGI. The CDR3 spans 15 residues. V gave up 0 bases and J gave up 0 bases, with 8 bases separating them. The sequencing here drew on CD4+ or CD8+ T cells sorted from blood, taken in a trial of the OX40 agonist ivuxolimab. This receptor was identified in an adult with an advanced solid tumor such as melanoma, head and neck, liver or kidney cancer. The chain is built from TRBV6-5 and TRBJ2-5; weak D call: TRBD2 (6 bases). This CDR3 reads CASSYSGGNQETQYF. CDR3 in DNA: TGTGCCAGCAGTTACTCAGGCGGGAACCAAGAGACCCAGTACTTC.